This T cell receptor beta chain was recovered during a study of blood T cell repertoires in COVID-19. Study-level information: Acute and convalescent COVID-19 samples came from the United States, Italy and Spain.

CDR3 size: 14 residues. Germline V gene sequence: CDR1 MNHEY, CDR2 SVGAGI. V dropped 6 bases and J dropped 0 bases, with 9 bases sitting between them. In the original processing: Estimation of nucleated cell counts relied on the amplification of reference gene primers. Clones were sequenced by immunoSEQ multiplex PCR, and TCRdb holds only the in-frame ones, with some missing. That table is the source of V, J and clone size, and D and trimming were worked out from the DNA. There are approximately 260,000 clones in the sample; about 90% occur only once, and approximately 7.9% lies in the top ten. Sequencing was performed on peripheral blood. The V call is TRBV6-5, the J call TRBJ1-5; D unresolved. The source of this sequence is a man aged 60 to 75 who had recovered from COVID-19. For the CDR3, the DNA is TGTGCCAGCAGCTTCGTGTATAGCAATCAGCCCCAGCATTTT. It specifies CASSFVYSNQPQHF.